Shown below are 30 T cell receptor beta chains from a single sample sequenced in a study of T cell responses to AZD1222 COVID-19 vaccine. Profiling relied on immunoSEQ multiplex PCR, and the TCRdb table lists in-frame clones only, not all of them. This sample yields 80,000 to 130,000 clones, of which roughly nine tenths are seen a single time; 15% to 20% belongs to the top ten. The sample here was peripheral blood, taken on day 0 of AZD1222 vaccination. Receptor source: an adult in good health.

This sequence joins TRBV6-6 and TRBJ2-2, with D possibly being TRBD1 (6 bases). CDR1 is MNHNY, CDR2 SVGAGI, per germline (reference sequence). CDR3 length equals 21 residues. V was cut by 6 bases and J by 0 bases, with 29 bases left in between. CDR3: CASSEPTGTRFSLTNTGELFF. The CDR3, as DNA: TGTGCCAGCAGCGAGCCGACAGGTACCCGGTTCTCGCTTACGAACACCGGGGAGCTGTTTTTT.

For the CDR3, the DNA is TGTGCCACCCTCAGAGAGGACAGGGGAAATTTTGGAACCGGGGAGCTGTTTTTT. Translated, it gives CATLREDRGNFGTGELFF. The chain combines TRBV10-3 with TRBJ2-2; 9 bases map to TRBD1. The V gene's germline CDR1 is ENHRY and CDR2 SYGVKD. Trimming took 10 bases from V and 5 from J; bases not matched to a gene: 20. CDR3 size: 18 residues.

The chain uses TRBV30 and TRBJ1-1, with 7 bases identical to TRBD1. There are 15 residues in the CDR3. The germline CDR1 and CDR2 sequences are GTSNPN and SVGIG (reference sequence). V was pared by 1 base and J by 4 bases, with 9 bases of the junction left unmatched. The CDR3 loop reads CAWSAGQGVITEAFF. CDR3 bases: TGTGCCTGGAGTGCGGGGCAGGGGGTGATCACTGAAGCTTTCTTT.

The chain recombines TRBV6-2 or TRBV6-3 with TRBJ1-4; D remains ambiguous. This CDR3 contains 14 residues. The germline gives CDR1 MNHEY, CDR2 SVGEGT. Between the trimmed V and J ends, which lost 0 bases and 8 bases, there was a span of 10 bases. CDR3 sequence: CASSYSGAREKLFF. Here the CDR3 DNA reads TGTGCCAGCAGTTACTCGGGAGCACGGGAAAAACTGTTTTTT.

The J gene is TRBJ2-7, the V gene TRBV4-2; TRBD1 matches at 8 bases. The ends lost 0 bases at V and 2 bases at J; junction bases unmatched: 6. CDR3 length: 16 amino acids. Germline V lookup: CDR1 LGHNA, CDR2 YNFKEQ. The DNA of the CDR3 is TGTGCCAGCAGCCAAGATCGAGGGACAGGAACCTACGAGCAGTACTTC. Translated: CASSQDRGTGTYEQYF.

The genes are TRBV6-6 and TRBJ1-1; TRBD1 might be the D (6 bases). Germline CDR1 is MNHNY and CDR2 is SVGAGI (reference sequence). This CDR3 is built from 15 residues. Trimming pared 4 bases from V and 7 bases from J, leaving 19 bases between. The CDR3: CASSFAPGTRVEAFF. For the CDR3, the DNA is TGTGCCAGCAGTTTCGCACCCGGGACAAGGGTTGAAGCTTTCTTT.

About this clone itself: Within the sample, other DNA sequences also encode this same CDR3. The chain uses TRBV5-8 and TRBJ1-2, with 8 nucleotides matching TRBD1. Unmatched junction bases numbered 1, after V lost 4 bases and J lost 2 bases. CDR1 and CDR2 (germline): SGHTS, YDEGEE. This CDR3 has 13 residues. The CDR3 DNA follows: TGTGCCAGCAGCCGGACAGGGAACTATGGCTACACCTTC. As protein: CASSRTGNYGYTF.

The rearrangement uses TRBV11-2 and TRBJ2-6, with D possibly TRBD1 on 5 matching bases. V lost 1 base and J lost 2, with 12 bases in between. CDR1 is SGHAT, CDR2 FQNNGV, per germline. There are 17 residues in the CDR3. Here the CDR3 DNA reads TGTGCCAGCAGCTTAGGACAGCTTAGGACTGGGGCCAACGTCCTGACTTTC. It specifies CASSLGQLRTGANVLTF.

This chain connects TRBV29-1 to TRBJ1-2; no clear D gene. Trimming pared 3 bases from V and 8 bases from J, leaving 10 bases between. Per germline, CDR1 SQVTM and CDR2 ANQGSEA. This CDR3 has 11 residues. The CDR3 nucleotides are TGCAGCGTTGACTTCGGGAGGGGCTACACCTTC. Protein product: CSVDFGRGYTF. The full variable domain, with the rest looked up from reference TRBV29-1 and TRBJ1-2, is SAVISQKPSRDICQRGTSLTIQCQVDSQVTMMFWYRQQPGQSLTLIATANQGSEATYESGFVIDKFPISRPNLTFSTLTVSNMSPEDSSIYLCSVDFGRGYTFGSGTRLTVV.

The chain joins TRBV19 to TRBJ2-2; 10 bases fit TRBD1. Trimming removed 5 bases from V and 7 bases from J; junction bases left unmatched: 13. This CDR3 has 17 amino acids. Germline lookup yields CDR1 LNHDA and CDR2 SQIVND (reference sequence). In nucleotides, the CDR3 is TGTGCCAGTAGTTCCCGAGACAGGGGGCGAGGTATCGGGGAGCTGTTTTTT. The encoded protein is CASSSRDRGRGIGELFF.

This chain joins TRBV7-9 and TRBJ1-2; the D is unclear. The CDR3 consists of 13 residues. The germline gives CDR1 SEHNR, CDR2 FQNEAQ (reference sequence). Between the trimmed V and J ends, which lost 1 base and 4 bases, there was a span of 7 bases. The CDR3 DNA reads TGTGCCAGCAGCTTAGGGACCAGCTATGGCTACACCTTC. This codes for CASSLGTSYGYTF.

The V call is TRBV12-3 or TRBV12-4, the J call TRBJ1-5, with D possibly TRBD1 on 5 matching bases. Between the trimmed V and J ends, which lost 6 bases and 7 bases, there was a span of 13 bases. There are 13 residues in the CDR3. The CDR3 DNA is TGTGCCAGCAGAGCCGGGACGCAGCAGCCCCAGCATTTT. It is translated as CASRAGTQQPQHF.

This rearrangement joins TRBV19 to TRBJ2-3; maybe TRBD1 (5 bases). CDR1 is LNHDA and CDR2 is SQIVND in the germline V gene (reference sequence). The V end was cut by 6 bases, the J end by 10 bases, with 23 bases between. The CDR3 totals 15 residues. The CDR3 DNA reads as TGTGCCAGTAGGTCCCGGGCGGCGGCTGGGGCCGCGCAGTATTTT. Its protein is CASRSRAAAGAAQYF.

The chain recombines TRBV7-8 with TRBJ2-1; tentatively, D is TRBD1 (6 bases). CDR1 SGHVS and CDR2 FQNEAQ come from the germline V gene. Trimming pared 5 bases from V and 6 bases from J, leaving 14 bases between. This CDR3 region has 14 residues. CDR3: CASSRDTVPNEQFF. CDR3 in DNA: TGTGCCAGCAGCCGGGACACCGTCCCCAATGAGCAGTTCTTC. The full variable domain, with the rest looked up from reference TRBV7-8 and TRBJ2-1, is GAGVSQSPRYKVAKRGQDVALRCDPISGHVSLFWYQQALGQGPEFLTYFQNEAQLDKSGLPSDRFFAERPEGSVSTLKIQRTQQEDSAVYLCASSRDTVPNEQFFGPGTRLTVL.

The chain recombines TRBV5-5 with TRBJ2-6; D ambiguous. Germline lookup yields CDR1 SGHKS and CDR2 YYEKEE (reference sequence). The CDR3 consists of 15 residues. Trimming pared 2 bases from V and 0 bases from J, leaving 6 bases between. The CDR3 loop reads CASSFLGSGANVLTF. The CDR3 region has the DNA TGTGCCAGCAGCTTCTTGGGCTCTGGGGCCAACGTCCTGACTTTC.

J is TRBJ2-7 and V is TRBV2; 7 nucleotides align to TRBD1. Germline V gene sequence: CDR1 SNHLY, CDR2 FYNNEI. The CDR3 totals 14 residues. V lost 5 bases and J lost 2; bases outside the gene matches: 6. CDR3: CASSSQGETYEQYF. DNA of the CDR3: TGTGCCAGCAGTTCGCAGGGGGAGACCTACGAGCAGTACTTC.

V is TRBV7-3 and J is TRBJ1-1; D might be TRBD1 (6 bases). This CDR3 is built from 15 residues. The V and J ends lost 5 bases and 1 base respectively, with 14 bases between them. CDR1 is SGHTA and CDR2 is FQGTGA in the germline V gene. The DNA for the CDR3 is TGTGCCAGCAGCCTACATGACAGGAAGAACACTGAAGCTTTCTTT. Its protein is CASSLHDRKNTEAFF.

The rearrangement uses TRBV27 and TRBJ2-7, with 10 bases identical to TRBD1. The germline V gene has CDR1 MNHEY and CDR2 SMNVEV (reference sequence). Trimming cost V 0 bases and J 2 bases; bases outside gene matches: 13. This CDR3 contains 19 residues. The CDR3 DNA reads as TGTGCCAGCAGTTTATCACGCCCGCCTCGACAGGGGGCTACCTACGAGCAGTACTTC. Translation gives CASSLSRPPRQGATYEQYF.

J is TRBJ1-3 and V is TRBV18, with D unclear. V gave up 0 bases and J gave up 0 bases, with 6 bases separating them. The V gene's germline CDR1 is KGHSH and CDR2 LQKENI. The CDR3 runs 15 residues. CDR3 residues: CASSPPVYSGNTIYF. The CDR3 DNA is TGTGCCAGCTCACCACCGGTTTACTCTGGAAACACCATATATTTT.

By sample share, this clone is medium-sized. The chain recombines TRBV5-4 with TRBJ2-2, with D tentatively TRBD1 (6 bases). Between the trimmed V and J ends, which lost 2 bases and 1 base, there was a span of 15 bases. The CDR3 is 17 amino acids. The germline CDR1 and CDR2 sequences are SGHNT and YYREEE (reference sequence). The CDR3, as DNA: TGTGCCAGCAGCTTTGGGGGCCGGAGCGAGAACACCGGGGAGCTGTTTTTT. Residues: CASSFGGRSENTGELFF.

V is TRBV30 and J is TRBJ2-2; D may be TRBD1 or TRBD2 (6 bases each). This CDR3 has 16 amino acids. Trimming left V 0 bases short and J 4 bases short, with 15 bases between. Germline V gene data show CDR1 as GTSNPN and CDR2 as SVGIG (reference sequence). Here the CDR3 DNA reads TGTGCCTGGAGTGTACGGACGGGGGCGCTCACCGGGGAGCTGTTTTTT. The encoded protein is CAWSVRTGALTGELFF.

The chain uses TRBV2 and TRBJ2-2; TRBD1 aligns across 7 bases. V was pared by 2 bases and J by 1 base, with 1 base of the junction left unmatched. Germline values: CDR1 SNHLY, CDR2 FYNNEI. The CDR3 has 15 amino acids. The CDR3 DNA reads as TGTGCCAGCAGTGAATGGACAGGGAACACCGGGGAGCTGTTTTTT. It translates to CASSEWTGNTGELFF.

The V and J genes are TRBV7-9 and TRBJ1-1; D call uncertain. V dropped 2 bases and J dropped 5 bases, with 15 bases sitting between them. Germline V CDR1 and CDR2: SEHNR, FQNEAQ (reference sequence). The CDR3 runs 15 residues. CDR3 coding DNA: TGTGCCAGCAGCTTAATCAGGACCCGAATGACTGAAGCTTTCTTT. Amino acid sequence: CASSLIRTRMTEAFF.

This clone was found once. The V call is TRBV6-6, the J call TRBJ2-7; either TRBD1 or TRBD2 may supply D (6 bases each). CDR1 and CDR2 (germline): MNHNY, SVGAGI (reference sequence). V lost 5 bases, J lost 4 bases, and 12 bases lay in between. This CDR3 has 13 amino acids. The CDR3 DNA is TGTGCCAGCAGTCTCGGGGGCCGGTACGAGCAGTACTTC. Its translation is CASSLGGRYEQYF.

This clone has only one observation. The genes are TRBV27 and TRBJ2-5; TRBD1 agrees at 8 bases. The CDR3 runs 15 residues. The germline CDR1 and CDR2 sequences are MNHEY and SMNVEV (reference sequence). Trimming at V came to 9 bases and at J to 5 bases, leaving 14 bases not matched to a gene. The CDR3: CARGTGSPPKETQYF. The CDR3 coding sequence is TGTGCCAGGGGGACAGGTTCTCCCCCAAAGGAGACCCAGTACTTC.

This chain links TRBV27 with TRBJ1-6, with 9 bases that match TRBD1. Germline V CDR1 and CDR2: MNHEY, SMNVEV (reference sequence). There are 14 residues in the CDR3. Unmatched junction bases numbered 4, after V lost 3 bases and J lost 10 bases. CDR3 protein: CASSLGTGISPLHF. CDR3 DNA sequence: TGTGCCAGCAGTTTGGGGACAGGGATATCACCCCTCCACTTT.

CDR3 coding DNA: TGTGCCAGCAGTCTCGGGGTCAATCAGCCCCAGCATTTT. This codes for CASSLGVNQPQHF. This rearrangement joins TRBV6-5 to TRBJ1-5; unclear D gene. This CDR3 has 13 amino acids. Per germline, CDR1 MNHEY and CDR2 SVGAGI. V was shortened by 5 bases and J by 3 bases, with 8 bases between the two germline ends.

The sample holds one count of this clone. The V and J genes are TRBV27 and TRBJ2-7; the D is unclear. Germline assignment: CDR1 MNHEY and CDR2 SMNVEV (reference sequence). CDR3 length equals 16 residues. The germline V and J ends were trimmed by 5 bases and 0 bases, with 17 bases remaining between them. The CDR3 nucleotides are TGTGCCAGCAGTACACCGTTAAGACTCCGCTCCTACGAGCAGTACTTC. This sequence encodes CASSTPLRLRSYEQYF.

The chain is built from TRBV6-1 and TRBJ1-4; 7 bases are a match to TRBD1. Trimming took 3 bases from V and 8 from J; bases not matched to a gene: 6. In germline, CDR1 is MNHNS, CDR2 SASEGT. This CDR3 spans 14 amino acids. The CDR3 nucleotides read TGTGCCAGCAGTGACAGGGGGGATAACGAAAAACTGTTTTTT. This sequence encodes CASSDRGDNEKLFF.

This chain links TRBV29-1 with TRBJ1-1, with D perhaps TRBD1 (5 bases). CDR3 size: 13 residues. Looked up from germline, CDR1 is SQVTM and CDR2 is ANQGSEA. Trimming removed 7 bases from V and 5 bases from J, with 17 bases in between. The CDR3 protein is CSAEEGQGTEAFF. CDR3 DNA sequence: TGCAGCGCCGAGGAGGGGCAAGGGACTGAAGCTTTCTTT.